Listed below are T cell receptor beta chains from one sample, sequenced in a study of response to subunit inactivated influenza vaccine. MiXCR, run by TCRdb on the RT-PCR reads, gives a single entry per CDR3 protein. The sample holds hundreds of thousands of distinct CDR3 sequences, approximately 24% seen once. Sequencing was performed on CD4+ T cells sorted from PBMCs, taken roughly 5 days after vaccination. The receptors derive from a man aged 50 to 59 who received an inactivated influenza vaccine. CDR3s include the opening cysteine and the closing phenylalanine or tryptophan.

v_call	j_call	cdr3_aa
TRBV18	TRBJ2-3	CASSPQQASTDTQYF
TRBV6-5	TRBJ2-2	CASRLPEGELFF
TRBV10-3	TRBJ1-1	CAISPTGNTEAFF
TRBV7-9	TRBJ1-1	CASSPLDQAMNTEAFF
TRBV6-1	TRBJ2-3	CASNPYQGTLRGVGDTQYF
TRBV5-6	TRBJ2-2	CASSTSAVGELFF
TRBV3-1	TRBJ2-4	CASSQGQSKNIQYF
TRBV5-1	TRBJ1-6	CASSLEGDRNSPLHF
TRBV24-1	TRBJ2-7	CATSDFGLAGVRHEQYF
TRBV6-2/TRBV6-3	TRBJ1-2	CASSTRQGNYGYTF
TRBV9	TRBJ2-1	CASSVASSGSEQFF
TRBV2	TRBJ1-4	CASNTWGATNEKLFF
TRBV5-1	TRBJ2-3	CASSPIAGTSTDTQYF
TRBV5-1	TRBJ1-2	CASSLGSPLYGYTF
TRBV6-5	TRBJ1-4	CASSYEGEGYGKLFF
TRBV29-1	TRBJ2-1	CSDTVAGGSGQFF
TRBV29-1	TRBJ2-5	CSVRPPGETQYF
TRBV3-1	TRBJ1-5	CASSQGDRGSNQPQHF
TRBV20-1	TRBJ2-2	CSARDVPGQGNTGELFF
TRBV12-3/TRBV12-4	TRBJ2-1	CASSSPGQGSNEQFF
TRBV7-6	TRBJ2-7	CASSLEGGRRLSHEQYF
TRBV27	TRBJ2-3	CASSLWSSGGNTDTQYF
TRBV5-1	TRBJ2-1	CASSSAGGSNEQFF
TRBV7-2	TRBJ2-2	CASSPSGSYTGELFF
TRBV7-2	TRBJ2-1	CASSLGTSGGAVEQFF
TRBV6-5	TRBJ2-2	CASSYSRSTGELFF
TRBV5-1	TRBJ2-7	CASSLWIRGASYEQYF
TRBV7-2	TRBJ1-2	CASSPGGGDYGYTF
TRBV6-2/TRBV6-3	TRBJ1-6	CASSYPGLSPLHF